The clone carrying this T cell receptor beta chain was picked up many times. Germline assignment: CDR1 KGHDR and CDR2 SFDVKD. The CDR3 has 16 residues. V was cut by 0 bases and J by 1 base, with 8 bases left in between. TCRdb reprocessed the multiplex PCR reads via MiXCR and lists one record per CDR3 protein. The sample carries approximately 200,000 distinct CDR3 sequences, 31% recorded once. The sample belongs to a study of breast tumors, draining lymph nodes, adjacent tissues. The lymph nodes were axillary draining lymph nodes from breast cancer patients. This receptor was taken from a female donor with breast cancer. Some clones in this sample may be carry-over from other donors' samples. The sequenced sample consisted of axillary lymph node tissue. V gene TRBV24-1 combines with J gene TRBJ2-2, with D perhaps being TRBD1 or TRBD2 (5 bases each). The CDR3 DNA reads TGTGCCACCAGTGATTTGCGTGGGGGGAACACCGGGGAGCTGTTTTTT. Its translation is CATSDLRGGNTGELFF.